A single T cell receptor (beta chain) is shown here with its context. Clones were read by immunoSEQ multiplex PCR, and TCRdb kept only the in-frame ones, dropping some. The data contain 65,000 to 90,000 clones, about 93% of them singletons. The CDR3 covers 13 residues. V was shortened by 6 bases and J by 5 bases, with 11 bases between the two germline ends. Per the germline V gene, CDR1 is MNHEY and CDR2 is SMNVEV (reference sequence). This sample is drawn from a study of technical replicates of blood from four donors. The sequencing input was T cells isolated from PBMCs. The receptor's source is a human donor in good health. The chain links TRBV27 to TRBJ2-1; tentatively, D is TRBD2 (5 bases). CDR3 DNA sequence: TGTGCCAGCAGCCTAGCTAGTAACAATGAGCAGTTCTTC. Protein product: CASSLASNNEQFF.